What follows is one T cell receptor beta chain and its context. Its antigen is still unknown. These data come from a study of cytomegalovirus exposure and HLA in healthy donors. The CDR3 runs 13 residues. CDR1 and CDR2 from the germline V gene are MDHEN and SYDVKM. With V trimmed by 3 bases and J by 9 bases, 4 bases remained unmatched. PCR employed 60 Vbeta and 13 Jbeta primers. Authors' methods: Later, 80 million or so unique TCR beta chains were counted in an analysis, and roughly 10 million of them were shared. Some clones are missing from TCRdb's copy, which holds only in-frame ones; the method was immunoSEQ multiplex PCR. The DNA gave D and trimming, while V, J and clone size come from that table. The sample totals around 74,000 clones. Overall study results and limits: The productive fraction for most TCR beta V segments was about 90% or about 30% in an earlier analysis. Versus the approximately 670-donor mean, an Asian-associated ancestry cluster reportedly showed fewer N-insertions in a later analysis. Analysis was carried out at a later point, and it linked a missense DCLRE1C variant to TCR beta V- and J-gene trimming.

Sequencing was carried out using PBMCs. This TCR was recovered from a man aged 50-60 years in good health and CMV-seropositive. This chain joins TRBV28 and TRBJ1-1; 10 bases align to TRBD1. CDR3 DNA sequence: TGTGCCAGCAGTTTGGAGACAGGGGGCAAAGCTTTCTTT. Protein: CASSLETGGKAFF.